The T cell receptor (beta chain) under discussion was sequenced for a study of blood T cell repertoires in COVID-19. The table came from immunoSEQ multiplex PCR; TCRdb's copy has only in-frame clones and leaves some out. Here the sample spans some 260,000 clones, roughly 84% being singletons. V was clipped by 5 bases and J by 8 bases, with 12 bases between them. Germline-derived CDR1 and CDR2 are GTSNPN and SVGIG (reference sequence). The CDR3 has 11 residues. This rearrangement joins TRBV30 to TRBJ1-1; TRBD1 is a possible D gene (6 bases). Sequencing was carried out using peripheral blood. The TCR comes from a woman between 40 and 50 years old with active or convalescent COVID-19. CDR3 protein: CAWSNREEAFF. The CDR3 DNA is TGTGCCTGGTCCAACAGGGAAGAAGCTTTCTTT. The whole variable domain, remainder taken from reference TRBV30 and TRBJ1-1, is SQTIHQWPATLVQPVGSPLSLECTVEGTSNPNLYWYRQAAGRGLQLLFYSVGIGQISSEVPQNLSASRPQDRQFILSSKKLLLSDSGFYLCAWSNREEAFFGQGTRLTVV.